This T cell receptor (beta chain) appears in the sequencing data of a study of T cell responses to AZD1222 COVID-19 vaccine. Measured with immunoSEQ multiplex PCR; TCRdb has only the in-frame clones, and not every one. The sample yields roughly 100,000 clones, roughly 86% seen once. Concerning this clone: Its antigen is currently unknown.

Overall study results and limits: An increase in Spike-specific TCR breadth and depth was observed after two AZD1222 doses.

The material was peripheral blood, obtained on day 0 of AZD1222 vaccination. The clonotype originates from an adult in good health.

For the CDR3, the DNA is TGTGCCAGCAGCTTATTCGGGACTAGCGGCTACGAGCAGTACTTC. Translated, it gives CASSLFGTSGYEQYF. The V gene is TRBV6-5, the J gene TRBJ2-7; 11 bases line up with TRBD2. Trimming took 6 bases from V and 3 from J; bases not matched to a gene: 7. Germline CDR1 MNHEY, CDR2 SVGAGI. This CDR3 contains 15 residues.